One sample yielded the 8 T cell receptor beta chains listed below, sequenced in a study of OX40 agonist ivuxolimab in advanced cancers. Receptors were amplified or captured by the immunoSEQ multiplex PCR assay. Entries here come from immuneACCESS through TCRdb and include only in-frame sequences with V and J called. Some clones fail to appear in such tables; in the studies checked, an unresolved V gene covers under half of the shortfall, and the cause of the remainder is unknown. This sample is represented by 60,000 to 80,000 clones; 65% to 90% of them were singletons. The ten largest clonotypes hold 0.95% to 1.3% of the sample. The material sequenced was CD4+ or CD8+ T cells sorted from blood, taken in a trial of the OX40 agonist ivuxolimab. These receptors came from an adult with an advanced solid tumor such as melanoma, head and neck, liver or kidney cancer.

This chain uses TRBV7-3 with TRBJ1-1; D is undetermined. The germline V gene has CDR1 SGHTA and CDR2 FQGTGA. This CDR3 is 13 amino acids long. Trimming cost V 6 bases and J 6 bases, with 14 bases left between them. CDR3 region: CASRPNRGAEAFF. DNA of the CDR3: TGTGCCAGCAGACCTAATCGGGGTGCTGAAGCTTTCTTT. The whole variable domain, filled in from reference TRBV7-3 and TRBJ1-1, reads GAGVSQTPSNKVTEKGKYVELRCDPISGHTALYWYRQSLGQGPEFLIYFQGTGAADDSGLPNDRFFAVRPEGSVSTLKIQRTERGDSAVYLCASRPNRGAEAFFGQGTRLTVV.

This rearrangement joins TRBV28 to TRBJ2-1, with 8 bases lining up with TRBD2. Germline V gene data show CDR1 as MDHEN and CDR2 as SYDVKM. With 11 bases clipped from V and 7 bases from J, the junction kept 13 bases outside the gene matches. CDR3 length equals 14 residues. CDR3 DNA sequence: TGTGCCGCACGACCGCGAGCGGGGGCGAATGAGCAGTTCTTC. It yields the protein CAARPRAGANEQFF.

This clone was detected a few times. The rearrangement uses TRBV2 and TRBJ1-5; D gene unclear. The CDR3 covers 14 residues. Germline CDR1 SNHLY, CDR2 FYNNEI. V lost 6 bases to trimming and J lost 4 bases, with 13 bases between them. CDR3 nucleotides: TGTGCCAGCAGGTGGGCAGGACCTAATCAGCCCCAGCATTTT. Its translation is CASRWAGPNQPQHF.

The genes are TRBV5-5 and TRBJ1-2; 11 nucleotides align to TRBD1. CDR1 SGHKS and CDR2 YYEKEE come from the germline V gene (reference sequence). This CDR3 region has 15 residues. The V segment lost 3 bases and the J segment 7 bases; nucleotides outside the gene matches: 8. CDR3 amino acids: CASSSPPGTGGGYTF. The DNA for the CDR3 is TGTGCCAGCAGCTCACCTCCCGGGACAGGGGGTGGCTACACCTTC.

This clone was observed a few times. The chain carries TRBV7-2 and TRBJ1-5; TRBD1 is a possible D gene (6 bases). The V gene lost 1 base and the J gene lost 7 bases, with 14 bases spanning the gap. This CDR3 is 15 amino acids long. CDR1 is SGHTA, CDR2 FQGNSA, per germline. CDR3 nucleotide sequence: TGTGCCAGCAGCTTAGGGTCAGGGGTCGGGCAGCCCCAGCATTTT. Amino acids: CASSLGSGVGQPQHF.

This clone has just one count. V gene TRBV6-1 combines with J gene TRBJ1-3, with 7 positions matching TRBD1. With 6 bases clipped from V and 1 base from J, the junction kept 3 bases outside the gene matches. This CDR3 has 14 residues. Germline values: CDR1 MNHNS, CDR2 SASEGT. In DNA form, the CDR3 reads TGTGCCAGCAGAGGGACAGTTTCTGGAAACACCATATATTTT. It codes for CASRGTVSGNTIYF.

With regard to this clone: The junction does not match germline at one end; this may be a read error. CDR3 protein: CASSRGTSGGPDTQYF. In nucleotides, the CDR3 is TGTGCTAGCAGCCGGGGGACTAGCGGGGGGCCAGATACGCAGTATTTT. The rearrangement links TRBV7-7 to TRBJ2-3; TRBD2 agrees at 15 bases. Germline assignment: CDR1 SSHAT and CDR2 FNYEAQ (reference sequence). This CDR3 has 16 residues.

V usage is TRBV7-2 and J usage is TRBJ2-7; 7 bases map to TRBD1. The V gene's germline CDR1 is SGHTA and CDR2 FQGNSA. The CDR3 is 14 residues long. Losses at the gene ends were 5 bases for V and 3 bases for J; bases not matched to a gene: 7. In nucleotides, the CDR3 is TGTGCCAGCAGCGTTCAGGGGGAGCTCTACGAGCAGTACTTC. It is translated as CASSVQGELYEQYF.